Sequencing of this T cell receptor (beta chain) was carried out in a study of shared clonotypes between healthy human individuals. Study details: Per donor, CD8 memory used one plate, CD8 naive used two, CD4 memory used three and CD4 naive used three.

Regarding the study as a whole: Lower generation probabilities were found for non-shared clonotypes than for those shared by all four donors. Among the subsets, naive ones generally showed larger estimated richness than memory ones.

Measured with immunoSEQ multiplex PCR; TCRdb has only the in-frame clones, and not every one. This sample has 950,000 to 1,100,000 clones, with around 74% found just once. As regards this clone: Its specificity is unknown.

Trimming cost V 2 bases and J 6 bases, with 4 bases left between them. There are 12 residues in the CDR3. Per germline, CDR1 WNHNN and CDR2 SYGVQD (reference sequence). V is TRBV10-1 and J is TRBJ2-2; D is undetermined. This clonotype was sampled from a man between 18 and 29 years old in good health. The material sequenced was memory CD4+ T cells sorted from blood. Subset defined: CD45RA-negative fraction. The CDR3 protein is CASSEGAGELFF. CDR3 coding DNA: TGCGCCAGCAGTGAGGGGGCCGGGGAGCTGTTTTTT.